This T cell receptor (beta chain) was sequenced for a study of early T cells in non-severe SARS-CoV-2 infection. After removal of 4 bases from V and 9 bases from J, the junction contained 11 bases not matched to a gene. Germline V CDR1 and CDR2: SGHVS, FNYEAQ. The CDR3 runs 14 residues. TCRdb independently ran MiXCR on the 5' RACE reads; one entry per CDR3 protein. This sample has 75,000 to 100,000 distinct CDR3 sequences, with about an eighth found just once. The TCR was taken from an adult who was a healthcare worker with PCR-confirmed SARS-CoV-2 infection or an uninfected control (not recorded which). The V call is TRBV7-6, the J call TRBJ2-7; 8 bases are a match to TRBD1. Sequencing was done on a sample of whole blood. Written as DNA, the CDR3 is TGTGCCAGCAGCTCCGACAGGGGCCTTCTCAGGCAGTACTTC. Translated: CASSSDRGLLRQYF.